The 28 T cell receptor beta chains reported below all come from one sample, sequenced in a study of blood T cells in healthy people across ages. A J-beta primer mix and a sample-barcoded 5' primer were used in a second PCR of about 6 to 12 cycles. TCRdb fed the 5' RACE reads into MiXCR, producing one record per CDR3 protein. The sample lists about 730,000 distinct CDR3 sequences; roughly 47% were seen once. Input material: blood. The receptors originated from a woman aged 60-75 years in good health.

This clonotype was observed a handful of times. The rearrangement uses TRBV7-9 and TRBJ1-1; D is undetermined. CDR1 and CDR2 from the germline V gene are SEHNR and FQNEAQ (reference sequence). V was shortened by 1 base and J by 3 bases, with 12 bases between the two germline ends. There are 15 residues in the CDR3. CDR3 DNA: TGTGCCAGCAGCTTAGAGGCCGTGTCTCACACTGAAGCTTTCTTT. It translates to CASSLEAVSHTEAFF.

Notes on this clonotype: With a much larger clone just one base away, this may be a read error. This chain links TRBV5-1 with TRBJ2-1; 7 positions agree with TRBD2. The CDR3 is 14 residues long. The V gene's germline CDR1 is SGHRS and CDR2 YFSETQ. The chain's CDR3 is CAGSLGTGGNEQFF. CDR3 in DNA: TGCGCCGGCAGCTTAGGTACGGGGGGCAATGAGCAGTTCTTC.

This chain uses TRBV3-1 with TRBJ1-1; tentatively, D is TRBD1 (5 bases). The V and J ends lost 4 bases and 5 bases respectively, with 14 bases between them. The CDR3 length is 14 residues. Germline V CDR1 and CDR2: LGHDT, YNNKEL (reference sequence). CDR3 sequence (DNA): TGTGCCAGCAGCCTCGGCAGGGAAGGGACTGAAGCTTTCTTT. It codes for CASSLGREGTEAFF.

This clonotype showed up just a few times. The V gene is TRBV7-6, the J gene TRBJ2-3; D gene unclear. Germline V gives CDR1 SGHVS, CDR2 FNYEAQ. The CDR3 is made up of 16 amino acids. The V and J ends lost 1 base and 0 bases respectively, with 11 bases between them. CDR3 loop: CASSLVAGRSTDTQYF. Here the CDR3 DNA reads TGTGCCAGCAGCTTAGTCGCCGGAAGGAGCACAGATACGCAGTATTTT.

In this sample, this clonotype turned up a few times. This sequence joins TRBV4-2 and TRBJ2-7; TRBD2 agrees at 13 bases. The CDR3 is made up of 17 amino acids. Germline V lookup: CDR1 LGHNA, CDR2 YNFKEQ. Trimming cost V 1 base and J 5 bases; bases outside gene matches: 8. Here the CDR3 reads CASSQGATSGRAHEQYF. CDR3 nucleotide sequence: TGTGCCAGCAGCCAAGGCGCCACTAGCGGGAGGGCCCACGAGCAGTACTTC.

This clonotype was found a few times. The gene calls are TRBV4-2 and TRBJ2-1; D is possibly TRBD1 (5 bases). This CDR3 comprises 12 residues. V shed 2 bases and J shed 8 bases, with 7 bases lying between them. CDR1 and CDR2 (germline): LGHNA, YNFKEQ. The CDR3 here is CASSQFRDEQFF. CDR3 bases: TGTGCCAGCAGCCAATTCAGGGATGAGCAGTTCTTC.

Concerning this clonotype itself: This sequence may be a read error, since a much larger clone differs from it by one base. CDR3 loop: CVSSLDRESEQYF. CDR3 DNA: TGTGTCAGCAGCCTCGACAGGGAATCCGAGCAGTACTTC. The chain uses TRBV7-3 and TRBJ2-4; 7 nucleotides line up with TRBD1. The DNA end is a closer match to TRBJ2-7, so the J assignment may be wrong. Germline V gene lookup returns CDR1 SGHTA and CDR2 FQGTGA. The CDR3 runs to 13 residues.

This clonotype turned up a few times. DNA for the CDR3: TGTGCCATATCCGGGACAGGGACCTACGAGCAGTACTTC. It is translated as CAISGTGTYEQYF. The chain is built from TRBV10-3 and TRBJ2-7; TRBD1 aligns across 9 bases. The CDR3 runs to 13 residues. The germline CDR1 and CDR2 sequences are ENHRY and SYGVKD. The V segment lost 9 bases and the J segment 2 bases; nucleotides outside the gene matches: 5.

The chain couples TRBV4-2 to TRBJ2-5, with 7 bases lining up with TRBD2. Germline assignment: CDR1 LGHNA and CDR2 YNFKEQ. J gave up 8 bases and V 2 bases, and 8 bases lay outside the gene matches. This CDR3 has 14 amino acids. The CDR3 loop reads CASSQLRPGGTQYF. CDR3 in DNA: TGTGCCAGCAGCCAACTACGACCGGGGGGAACCCAGTACTTC.

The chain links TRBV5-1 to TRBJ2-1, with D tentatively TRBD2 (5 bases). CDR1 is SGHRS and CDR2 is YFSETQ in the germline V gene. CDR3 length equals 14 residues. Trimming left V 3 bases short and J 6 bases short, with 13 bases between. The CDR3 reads CASSSGLTPNEQFF. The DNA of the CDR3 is TGCGCCAGCAGCTCAGGACTCACCCCCAATGAGCAGTTCTTC.

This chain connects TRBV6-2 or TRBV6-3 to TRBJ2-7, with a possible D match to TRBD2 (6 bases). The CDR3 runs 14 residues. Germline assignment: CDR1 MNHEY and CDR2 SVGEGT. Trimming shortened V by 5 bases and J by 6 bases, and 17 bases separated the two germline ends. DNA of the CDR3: TGTGCCAGCAGTCCCCCCCTAGCGAGCGGCGAGCAGTACTTC. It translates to CASSPPLASGEQYF.

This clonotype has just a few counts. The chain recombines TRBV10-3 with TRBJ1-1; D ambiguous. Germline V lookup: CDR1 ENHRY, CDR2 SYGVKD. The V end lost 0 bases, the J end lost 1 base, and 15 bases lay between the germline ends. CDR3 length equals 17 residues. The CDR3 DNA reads TGTGCCATCAGTGAGTCGGTGTTGGGAGCCAAGAACACTGAAGCTTTCTTT. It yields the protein CAISESVLGAKNTEAFF.

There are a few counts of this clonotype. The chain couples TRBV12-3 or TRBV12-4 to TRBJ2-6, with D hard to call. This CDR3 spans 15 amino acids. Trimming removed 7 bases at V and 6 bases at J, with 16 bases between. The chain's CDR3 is CASTYTLRVANVLTF. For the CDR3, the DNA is TGTGCCAGCACCTATACCTTACGTGTGGCCAACGTCCTGACTTTC.

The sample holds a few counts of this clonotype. CDR3 nucleotide sequence: TGCGCCAGCAGCCCGACTAGAGGGTCTCAAGAGACCCAGTACTTC. It codes for CASSPTRGSQETQYF. The chain uses TRBV5-1 and TRBJ2-5, with D possibly being TRBD2 (6 bases). V was cut by 4 bases and J by 2 bases, with 15 bases left in between. The CDR3 has 15 residues. Looked up from germline, CDR1 is SGHRS and CDR2 is YFSETQ.

This chain's CDR3 is CASSKRDNEQYF. DNA for the CDR3: TGTGCCAGCAGCAAAAGGGACAACGAGCAGTACTTC. The chain carries TRBV21-1 and TRBJ2-7; the table's D call TRBD1 went unverified against the DNA. TRBV21-1 is a known pseudogene. This CDR3 spans 12 amino acids.

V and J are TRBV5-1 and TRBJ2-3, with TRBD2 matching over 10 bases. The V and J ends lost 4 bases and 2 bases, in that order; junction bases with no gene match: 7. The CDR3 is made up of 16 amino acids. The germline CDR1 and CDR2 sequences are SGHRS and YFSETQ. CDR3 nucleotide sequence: TGCGCCAGCAGCAGGCTAGCGGGAGTGGTCACAGATACGCAGTATTTT. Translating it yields CASSRLAGVVTDTQYF.

The CDR3 is CASSHKEGYSYEQYF. CDR3 nucleotide sequence: TGTGCCAGCAGTCATAAGGAGGGCTACTCCTACGAGCAGTACTTC. J is TRBJ2-7 and V is TRBV7-3; tentatively, D is TRBD2 (6 bases). The CDR3 covers 15 residues. The germline V gene encodes CDR1 SGHTA and CDR2 FQGTGA. V lost 6 bases to trimming and J lost 0 bases, with 15 bases between them. Complete variable domain (other parts from reference TRBV7-3 and TRBJ2-7): GAGVSQTPSNKVTEKGKYVELRCDPISGHTALYWYRQSLGQGPEFLIYFQGTGAADDSGLPNDRFFAVRPEGSVSTLKIQRTERGDSAVYLCASSHKEGYSYEQYFGPGTRLTVT.

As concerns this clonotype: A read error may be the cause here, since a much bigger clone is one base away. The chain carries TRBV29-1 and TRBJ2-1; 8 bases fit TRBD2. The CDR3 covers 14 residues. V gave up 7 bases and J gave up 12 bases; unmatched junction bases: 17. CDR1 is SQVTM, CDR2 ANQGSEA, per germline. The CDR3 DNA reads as TGCAGCGCCATCCTTAGCGGGGTGGGGGATGGGCAGTTCTTC. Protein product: CSAILSGVGDGQFF.

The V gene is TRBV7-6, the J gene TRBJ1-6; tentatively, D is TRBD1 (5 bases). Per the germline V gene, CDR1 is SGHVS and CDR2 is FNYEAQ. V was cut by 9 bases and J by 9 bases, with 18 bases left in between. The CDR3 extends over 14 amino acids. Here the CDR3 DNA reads TGTGCCAGTAGCGTACAGGCCTATGGTTCACCCCTCCACTTT. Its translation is CASSVQAYGSPLHF.

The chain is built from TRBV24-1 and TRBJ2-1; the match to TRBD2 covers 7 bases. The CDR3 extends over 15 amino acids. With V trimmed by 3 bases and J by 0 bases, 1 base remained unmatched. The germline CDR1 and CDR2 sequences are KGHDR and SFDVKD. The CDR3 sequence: CATSDGGSSYNEQFF. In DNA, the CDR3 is TGTGCCACCAGTGATGGCGGGAGCTCCTACAATGAGCAGTTCTTC.

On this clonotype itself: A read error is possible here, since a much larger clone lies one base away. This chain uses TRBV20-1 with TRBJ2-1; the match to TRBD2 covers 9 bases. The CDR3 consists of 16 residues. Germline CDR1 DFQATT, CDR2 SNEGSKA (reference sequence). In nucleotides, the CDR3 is TGCAGTGCTAGAGTGCCTAGCGGGATTACCTACAGTGAGCAGTTCTTC. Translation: CSARVPSGITYSEQFF.

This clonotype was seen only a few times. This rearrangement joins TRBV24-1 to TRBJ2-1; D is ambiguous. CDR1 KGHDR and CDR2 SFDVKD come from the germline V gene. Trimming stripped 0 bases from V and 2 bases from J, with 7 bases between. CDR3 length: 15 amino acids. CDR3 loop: CATSDLQGTYNEQFF. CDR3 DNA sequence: TGTGCCACCAGTGATTTGCAAGGAACCTACAATGAGCAGTTCTTC.

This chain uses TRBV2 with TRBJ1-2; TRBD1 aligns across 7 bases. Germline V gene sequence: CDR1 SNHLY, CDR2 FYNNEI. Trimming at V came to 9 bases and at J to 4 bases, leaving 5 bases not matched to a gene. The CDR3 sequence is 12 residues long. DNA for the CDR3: TGTGCCAGACAGACAGGGCTCTATGGCTACACCTTC. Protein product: CARQTGLYGYTF.

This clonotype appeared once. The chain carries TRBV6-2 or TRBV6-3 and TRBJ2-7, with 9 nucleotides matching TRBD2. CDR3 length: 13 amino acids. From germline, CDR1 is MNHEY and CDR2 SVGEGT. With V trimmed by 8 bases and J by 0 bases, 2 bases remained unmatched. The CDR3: CASGRGGSYEQYF. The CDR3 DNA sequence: TGTGCCAGCGGGCGGGGGGGCTCCTACGAGCAGTACTTC.

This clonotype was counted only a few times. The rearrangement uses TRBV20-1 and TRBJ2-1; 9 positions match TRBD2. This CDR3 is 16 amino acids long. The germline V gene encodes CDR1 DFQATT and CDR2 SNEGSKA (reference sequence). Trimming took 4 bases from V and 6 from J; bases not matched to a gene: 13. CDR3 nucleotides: TGCAGTGCTACCTACTCCGCGGGAGGGAGGCCCAATGAGCAGTTCTTC. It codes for CSATYSAGGRPNEQFF.

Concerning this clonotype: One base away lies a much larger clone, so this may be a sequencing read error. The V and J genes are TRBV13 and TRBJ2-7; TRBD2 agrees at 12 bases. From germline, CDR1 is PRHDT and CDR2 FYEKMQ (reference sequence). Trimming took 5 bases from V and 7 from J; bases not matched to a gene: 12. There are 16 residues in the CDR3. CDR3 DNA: TGTGCCAGCAGCCCTAGCGGGGGGGATTCCTACAATGAGCAGTACTTC. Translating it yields CASSPSGGDSYNEQYF.

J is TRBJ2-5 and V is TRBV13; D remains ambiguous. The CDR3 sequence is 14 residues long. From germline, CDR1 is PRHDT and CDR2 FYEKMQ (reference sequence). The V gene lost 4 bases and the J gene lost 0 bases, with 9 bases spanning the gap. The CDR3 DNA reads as TGTGCCAGCAGCTCCCGAGCGAACCAAGAGACCCAGTACTTC. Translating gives CASSSRANQETQYF.

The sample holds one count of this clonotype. Written as DNA, the CDR3 is TGTGCCAGCAGCTCGGGACAGGGAGGGATAATTGATGGCTACACCTTC. This encodes CASSSGQGGIIDGYTF. The chain combines TRBV7-9 with TRBJ1-2; 9 bases map to TRBD1. V lost 4 bases, J lost 6 bases, and 12 bases stayed unmatched. CDR3 length equals 16 residues. CDR1 is SEHNR, CDR2 FQNEAQ, per germline (reference sequence).